This TCR beta chain was identified in a study of T cell changes during pregnancy in multiple sclerosis. Between the trimmed V and J ends, which lost 0 bases and 4 bases, there was a span of 13 bases. The CDR3 extends over 15 amino acids. Germline CDR1 and CDR2: MGHRA and YSYEKL. Method: immunoSEQ multiplex PCR; TCRdb's copy keeps in-frame clones and lacks some. Here the sample spans around 80,000 clones, under 95% being singletons. The genes are TRBV4-1 and TRBJ2-7; D not certain. This material consisted of peripheral blood, taken before pregnancy. The origin of this receptor is a female donor with multiple sclerosis, enrolled in a pregnancy study. The CDR3 loop is CASSQDRHYEYEQYF. The CDR3 DNA is TGCGCCAGCAGCCAAGATCGCCACTACGAATACGAGCAGTACTTC.